This is a list of T cell receptor beta chains from one sample in a study of blood T cell repertoires in COVID-19. Sequenced by immunoSEQ multiplex PCR; TCRdb stores in-frame clones only, minus some. The table lists about 35,000 clones, just over 85% of them singletons. The sequencing input was peripheral blood. The receptor set was obtained from a human donor in a cohort sampled during active COVID-19. Both conserved end residues are part of each CDR3. Fields, in order: clone size, D gene, J gene, V gene, CDR3 protein, CDR3 DNA. A D gene is named only where the DNA matches it firmly. Part of the rows lack a size; the others show once, few, many or a class for expanded clones.

clone_size: once
d_call: TRBD1
j_call: TRBJ2-5
v_call: TRBV27
cdr3_aa: CASSLWTGVRETQYF
cdr3_nt: TGTGCCAGCAGTTTATGGACAGGGGTGCGAGAGACCCAGTACTTC

clone_size: -
d_call: -
j_call: TRBJ1-6
v_call: TRBV7-9
cdr3_aa: CASSLLEGGNSPLHF
cdr3_nt: TGTGCCAGCAGCTTATTAGAGGGAGGAAATTCACCCCTCCACTTT

clone_size: -
d_call: TRBD2
j_call: TRBJ2-7
v_call: TRBV18
cdr3_aa: CASSPTGGWEQYF
cdr3_nt: TGTGCCAGCTCACCGACCGGGGGGTGGGAGCAGTACTTC

clone_size: few
d_call: -
j_call: TRBJ2-2
v_call: TRBV2
cdr3_aa: CASSETGLATGELFF
cdr3_nt: TGTGCCAGCAGTGAGACAGGTTTGGCCACCGGGGAGCTGTTTTTT

clone_size: -
d_call: -
j_call: TRBJ1-1
v_call: TRBV19
cdr3_aa: CASSTTGSQTEAFF
cdr3_nt: TGTGCCAGTAGTACAACAGGGAGCCAGACTGAAGCTTTCTTT

clone_size: -
d_call: -
j_call: TRBJ2-3
v_call: TRBV11-2
cdr3_aa: CASSLGGRSNTDTQYF
cdr3_nt: TGTGCCAGCAGCTTAGGGGGGCGTTCGAACACAGATACGCAGTATTTT

clone_size: -
d_call: -
j_call: TRBJ1-6
v_call: TRBV6-6
cdr3_aa: CASSDSYNSPLHF
cdr3_nt: TGTGCCAGCAGCGACAGCTATAATTCACCCCTCCACTTT

clone_size: -
d_call: -
j_call: TRBJ1-4
v_call: TRBV6-6
cdr3_aa: CASSYSVGPEKLFF
cdr3_nt: TGTGCCAGCAGTTACTCGGTGGGCCCCGAAAAACTGTTTTTT

clone_size: once
d_call: -
j_call: TRBJ1-6
v_call: TRBV6-5
cdr3_aa: CASSLGQDNSPLHF
cdr3_nt: TGTGCCAGCAGTTTGGGACAAGACAATTCACCCCTCCACTTT

clone_size: -
d_call: TRBD1
j_call: TRBJ2-5
v_call: TRBV28
cdr3_aa: CASRTRDSQETQYF
cdr3_nt: TGTGCCAGCAGGACTCGGGACAGCCAAGAGACCCAGTACTTC

clone_size: -
d_call: -
j_call: TRBJ1-1
v_call: TRBV6-5
cdr3_aa: CASSYSYSSNTEAFF
cdr3_nt: TGTGCCAGCAGTTACTCGTACAGCTCGAACACTGAAGCTTTCTTT